This TCR beta chain is drawn from a study of T-cell memory formation after mild COVID-19. This clonotype has a handful of counts. Its antigen is unknown. Libraries for TCRalpha and TCRbeta carried sample barcodes and unique molecular identifiers via 5'RACE. TCRdb reanalysed the 5' RACE reads using MiXCR and keeps one entry per CDR3 protein. Counted here are around 510,000 distinct CDR3 sequences, 20% to 25% occurring once; the ten biggest clones make up under 8.5%. Germline lookup yields CDR1 MGHDK and CDR2 SYGVNS. Trimming pared 1 base from V and 2 bases from J, leaving 11 bases between. This CDR3 spans 15 amino acids. Findings of the study overall: That cross-reactive memory joined was suggested by some responding clones appearing in pre-infection memory. The main location of contracting CD4+ clones was CM and EM, and that of contracting CD8+ clones was EMRA. SARS-CoV-2 specificity of second-wave clones peaking day 37 was unconfirmed.

Sequencing was carried out using PBMCs or a T cell subset sorted from them (not recorded which). This chain uses TRBV25-1 with TRBJ1-1; maybe TRBD1 (6 bases). This clonotype was obtained from an adult woman who had mild COVID-19 (a few samples of this study predate the infection). Cell type and time point are not known. CDR3 in amino acids: CASSEWGTQNTEAFF. The DNA for the CDR3 is TGTGCCAGCAGTGAATGGGGGACACAAAACACTGAAGCTTTCTTT.